This T cell receptor beta chain was sequenced during a study of beta chain features in type 1 diabetes. As concerns this clone: Its antigen is unidentified.

This CDR3 contains 16 residues. From germline, CDR1 is MDHEN and CDR2 SYDVKM. Trimming removed 2 bases from V and 4 bases from J, with 17 bases in between. Study-wide findings and caveats: A moderate, significant TCRB CDR3 shortening appeared in type 1 diabetes across four CD4+ subsets. The naive, central memory and Treg TCRB repertoires looked more alike in patients than they did in healthy donors.

The study reverse transcribed the entire isolated RNA, so it sequenced expressed TCRB transcripts. Clones were sequenced by immunoSEQ multiplex PCR, and TCRdb holds only the in-frame ones, with some missing. The data contain approximately 730,000 clones, 13% of them singletons. Per donor, one heparinised blood draw averaged roughly 110 mL. CD4+ naive, central memory, regulatory and stem cell-like memory cells were sorted via CD45RO/CCR7/CD25/CD127/CD95/CD27. The sequencing sample was made of naive CD4+ T cells from blood. The receptor was derived from a man aged 18 to 30 with type 1 diabetes. The genes are TRBV28 and TRBJ1-1, with D unresolved. This CDR3 reads CASSLGVMRGGTEAFF. CDR3 DNA: TGTGCCAGCAGTTTAGGGGTGATGCGGGGAGGCACTGAAGCTTTCTTT.